This T cell receptor (beta chain) was captured in a study of shared clonotypes between healthy human individuals. Using immunoSEQ multiplex PCR, the repertoire was profiled, and TCRdb retains in-frame clones only, with some absent. Of about 680,000 clones detected, around 72% appear once; the ten largest clones hold about 2%. The sequenced sample was memory CD4+ T cells sorted from blood. Subset noted: CD45RA-negative fraction. The receptor was isolated from a woman in her twenties or thirties in good health.

The CDR3 here is CASNDMWTEAFF. The CDR3 DNA follows: TGTGCCAGCAACGACATGTGGACTGAAGCTTTCTTT. This rearrangement joins TRBV2 to TRBJ1-1; D remains unclear. Trimming pared 7 bases from V and 5 bases from J, leaving 11 bases between. This CDR3 spans 12 amino acids. From germline, CDR1 is SNHLY and CDR2 FYNNEI.